The source of this T cell receptor beta chain is a study of response to subunit inactivated influenza vaccine (dated by TCRdb to between 2017 and 2018). Study-wide context: Deep quantitative T cell receptor repertoire profiling was used in the study to track responses to a trivalent subunit inactivated influenza vaccine.

In the germline V gene, CDR1 corresponds to MGHRA and CDR2 to YSYEKL. The CDR3 sequence holds 15 residues, the cysteine and phenylalanine included. Kept here is only the CDR3 DNA, which spans 45 bases and is read in frame from base 1. V and J are truncated by 4 bases and 4 bases respectively, leaving an intervening sequence of 14 bases. Library prep was done by RT-PCR. The instrument was an Illumina HiSeq 2500. The public sequencing data were trimmed at Q25 with fastp and processed into clonotypes with MiXCR by TCRdb, which kept only in-frame beta chains. Every CDR3 protein is listed once, alongside the most common genes and DNA of its rows. The sample contains more than 400,000 distinct CDR3 sequences, roughly 7.6% of them found a single time. The ten biggest clones cover around 13% of the sample. This clonotype occurred many times. This receptor's antigen is unknown. Per-nucleotide qualities are absent, and no much larger clonotype sits a single base away.

Here is what the overall study found, with its caveats: According to the authors, only a limited number of new T cells may be recruited by each seasonal influenza vaccination.

This clonotype originated in a man between 50 and 75 years old who received an inactivated influenza vaccine. Donor details come from another sample of the same person, matched by shared clones. The specimen was PBMCs from blood, collected about 24 months after vaccination. The rearranged chain carries TRBV4-1 and TRBJ1-3; TRBD1 is possibly the D segment (5 matching bases). The CDR3 protein sequence reads: CASSPDTRTGNTIYF. The DNA reads TGCGCCAGCAGCCCCGATACACGGACAGGAAACACCATATATTTT.